The text below deals with one TCR beta chain. The antigen is unknown. The CDR3 length is 14 residues. V shed 7 bases and J 6 bases; nucleotides not matched to a gene: 9. Looked up from germline, CDR1 is MDHEN and CDR2 is SYDVKM. RNA transcripts were the template for amplifying TCR beta CDR3 regions. Researchers ran a first-round RT-PCR on the TCR CDR3 using the HTBI primer set. Each CDR3 protein gets one entry after TCRdb re-called the multiplex PCR reads with MiXCR. The sample carries under 250,000 distinct CDR3 sequences, more than 15% recorded once. This record comes from a study of T cells in Graves' hyperthyroidism and ophthalmopathy. Study conclusions and caveats: With a median lead of around 6.7 months before onset, the model predicted ophthalmopathy. Peripheral blood also featured most of the thyroid clonotypes expanded above 0.001.

Stable Graves' hyperthyroidism denoted no ophthalmopathy progression over 18 months. Clinical symptoms, serum thyroxine and TRAb, thyroid ultrasound and orbital computed tomography were used for the diagnoses. The clonotype was recovered from a man aged 50 or older with Graves' hyperthyroidism. The sample comprised blood. The V gene is TRBV28, the J gene TRBJ2-4; 7 nucleotides line up with TRBD2. CDR3 coding DNA: TGTGCCAGCACCCACGGGGGGAACGGAAACATTCAGTACTTC. Translated: CASTHGGNGNIQYF.